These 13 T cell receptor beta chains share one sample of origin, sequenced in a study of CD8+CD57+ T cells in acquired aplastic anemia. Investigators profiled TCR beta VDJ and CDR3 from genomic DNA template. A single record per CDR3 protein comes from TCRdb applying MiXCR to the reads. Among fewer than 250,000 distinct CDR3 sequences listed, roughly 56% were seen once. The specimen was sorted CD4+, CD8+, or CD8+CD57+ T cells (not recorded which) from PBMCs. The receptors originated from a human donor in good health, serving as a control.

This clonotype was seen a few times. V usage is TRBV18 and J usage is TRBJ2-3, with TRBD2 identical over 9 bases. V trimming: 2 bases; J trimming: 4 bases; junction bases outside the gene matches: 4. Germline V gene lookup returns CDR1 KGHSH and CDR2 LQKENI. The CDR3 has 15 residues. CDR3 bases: TGTGCCAGCTCACCAATGCGGGGGGGCGCAGATACGCAGTATTTT. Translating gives CASSPMRGGADTQYF.

Here the CDR3 reads CASSDRAGGLTDTQYF. The CDR3 DNA sequence: TGCGCCAGCAGTGACCGAGCGGGGGGGCTCACAGATACGCAGTATTTT. The V and J genes are TRBV10-1 and TRBJ2-3, with 10 bases lining up with TRBD2. The junction had 5 bases not matched to a gene; V was cut back by 3 bases and J by 2 bases. The CDR3 has 16 amino acids. Germline values: CDR1 WNHNN, CDR2 SYGVQD (reference sequence).

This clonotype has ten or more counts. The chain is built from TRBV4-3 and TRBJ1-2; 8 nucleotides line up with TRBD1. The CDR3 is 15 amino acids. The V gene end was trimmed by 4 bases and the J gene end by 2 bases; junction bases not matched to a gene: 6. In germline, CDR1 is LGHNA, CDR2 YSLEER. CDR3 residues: CASSPRGLVNYGYTF. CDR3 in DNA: TGCGCCAGCAGCCCCAGGGGGCTGGTGAACTATGGCTACACCTTC.

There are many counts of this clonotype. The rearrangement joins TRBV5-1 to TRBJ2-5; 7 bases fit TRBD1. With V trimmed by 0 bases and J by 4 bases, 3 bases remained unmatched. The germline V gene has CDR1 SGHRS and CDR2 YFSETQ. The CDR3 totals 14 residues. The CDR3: CASSLGGGGETQYF. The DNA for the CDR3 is TGCGCCAGCAGCTTGGGAGGGGGCGGAGAGACCCAGTACTTC. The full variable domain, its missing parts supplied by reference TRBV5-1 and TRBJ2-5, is KAGVTQTPRYLIKTRGQQVTLSCSPISGHRSVSWYQQTPGQGLQFLFEYFSETQRNKGNFPGRFSGRQFSNSRSEMNVSTLELGDSALYLCASSLGGGGETQYFGPGTRLLVL.

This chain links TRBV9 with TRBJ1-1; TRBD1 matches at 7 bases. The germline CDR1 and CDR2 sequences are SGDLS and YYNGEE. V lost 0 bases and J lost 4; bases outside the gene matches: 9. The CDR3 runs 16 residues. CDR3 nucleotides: TGTGCCAGCAGCGTAGCCCAAGAACGACAGGGCACTGAAGCTTTCTTT. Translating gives CASSVAQERQGTEAFF.

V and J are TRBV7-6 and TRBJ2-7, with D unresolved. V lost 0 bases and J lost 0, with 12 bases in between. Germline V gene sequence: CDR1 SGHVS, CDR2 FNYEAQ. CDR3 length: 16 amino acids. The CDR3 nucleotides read TGTGCCAGCAGCTTAGCTGACGACACGGGCTCCTACGAGCAGTACTTC. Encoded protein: CASSLADDTGSYEQYF.

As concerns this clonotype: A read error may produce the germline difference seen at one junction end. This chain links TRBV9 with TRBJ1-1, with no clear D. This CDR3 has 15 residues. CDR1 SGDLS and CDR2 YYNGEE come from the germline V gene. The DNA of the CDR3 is TGTGCCAGCAGCGTAGATCCTGGGATGAACACTGACGCTTTCTTT. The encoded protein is CASSVDPGMNTDAFF.

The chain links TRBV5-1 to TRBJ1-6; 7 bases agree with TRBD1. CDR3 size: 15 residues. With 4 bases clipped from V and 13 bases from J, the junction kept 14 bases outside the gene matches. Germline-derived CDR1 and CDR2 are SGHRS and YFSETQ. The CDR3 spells CASSPYGQANRPLHF. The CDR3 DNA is TGCGCCAGCAGCCCGTACGGACAGGCCAATCGGCCCCTCCACTTT. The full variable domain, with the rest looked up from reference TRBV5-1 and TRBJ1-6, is KAGVTQTPRYLIKTRGQQVTLSCSPISGHRSVSWYQQTPGQGLQFLFEYFSETQRNKGNFPGRFSGRQFSNSRSEMNVSTLELGDSALYLCASSPYGQANRPLHFGNGTRLTVT.

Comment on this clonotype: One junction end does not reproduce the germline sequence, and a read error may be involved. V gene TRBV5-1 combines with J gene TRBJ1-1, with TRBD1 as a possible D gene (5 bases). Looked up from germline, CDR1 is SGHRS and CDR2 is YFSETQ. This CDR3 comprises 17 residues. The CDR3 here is CASSFRGLGRPDTEAFF. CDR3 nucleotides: TGCGCCAGCAGTTTCAGAGGGCTGGGACGGCCAGACACTGAAGCTTTCTTC. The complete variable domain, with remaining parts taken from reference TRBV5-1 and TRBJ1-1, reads KAGVTQTPRYLIKTRGQQVTLSCSPISGHRSVSWYQQTPGQGLQFLFEYFSETQRNKGNFPGRFSGRQFSNSRSEMNVSTLELGDSALYLCASSFRGLGRPDTEAFFGQGTRLTVV.

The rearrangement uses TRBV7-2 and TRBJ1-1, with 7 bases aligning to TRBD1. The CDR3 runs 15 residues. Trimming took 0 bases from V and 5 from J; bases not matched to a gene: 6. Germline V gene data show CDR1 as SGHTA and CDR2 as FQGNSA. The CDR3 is CASSLATGTGTEAFF. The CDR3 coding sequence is TGTGCCAGCAGCTTAGCGACAGGGACGGGAACTGAAGCTTTCTTT.

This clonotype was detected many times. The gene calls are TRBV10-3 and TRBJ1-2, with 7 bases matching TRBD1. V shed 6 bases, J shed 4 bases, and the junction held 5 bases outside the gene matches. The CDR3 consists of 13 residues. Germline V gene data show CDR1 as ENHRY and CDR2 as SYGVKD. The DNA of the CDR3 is TGTGCCATCAGCCGGGACAGCGGCTATGGCTACACCTTC. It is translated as CAISRDSGYGYTF.

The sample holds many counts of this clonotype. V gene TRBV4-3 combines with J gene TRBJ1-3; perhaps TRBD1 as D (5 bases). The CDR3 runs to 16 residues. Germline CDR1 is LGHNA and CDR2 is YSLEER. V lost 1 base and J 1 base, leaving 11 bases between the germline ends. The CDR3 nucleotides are TGCGCCAGCAGCCAAGGACAGCCGGCATCTGGAAACACCATATATTTT. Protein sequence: CASSQGQPASGNTIYF.

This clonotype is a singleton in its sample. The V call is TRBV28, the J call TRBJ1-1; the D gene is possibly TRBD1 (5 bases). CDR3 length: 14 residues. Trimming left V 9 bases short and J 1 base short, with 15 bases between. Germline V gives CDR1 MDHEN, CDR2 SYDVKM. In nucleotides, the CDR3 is TGTGCCAGGACCTCAGGGACGGGGAACACTGAAGCTTTCTTT. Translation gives CARTSGTGNTEAFF.